Described below is a single T cell receptor beta chain sequence and its context. These data are taken from a study of monozygotic twins with inflammatory bowel disease. From its re-call of the 5' RACE reads, TCRdb lists each CDR3 protein once, without DNA. The sample table sets out roughly 330,000 distinct CDR3 sequences. The germline gives CDR1 MNHEY, CDR2 SMNVEV (reference sequence). The CDR3 covers 14 residues. The TCR comes from a human donor with ulcerative colitis or Crohn's disease, or a healthy co-twin of an affected twin (not recorded which). The chain joins TRBV27 to TRBJ1-1. Source material: blood. CDR3: CASSLSGRSTEAFF.